The present TCR beta chain was sequenced within a study of vaccination and CD4 T cells after COVID-19. Study-level background: It was a median approximately 92 days after diagnosis, with a range of 35 to 161, that post-COVID samples were drawn.

Findings of the study overall: Spike mono-reactivity marked 304 of 307 vaccine-specific clones in convalescent patients.

The time point denotes: late sampling 161 to 241 days after vaccination in three convalescent patients. Sample treatment: approximately nine-day PBMC culture with coronavirus spike peptide pools or control peptides (ViraFEST assay). After expanding antigen-specific T cells with peptide pools, ViraFEST sequenced their TCRs. Sequenced with the Oncomine TCR Beta short-read assay was DNA taken from cultured CD4+ T cells. Via MiXCR, TCRdb re-called the PCR reads, giving one row per CDR3 protein. The sample carries roughly 26,000 distinct CDR3 sequences, under 40% recorded once. Trimming cost V 6 bases and J 2 bases, with 14 bases left between them. Germline V gene sequence: CDR1 MDHEN, CDR2 SYDVKM. The CDR3 extends over 15 amino acids. Concerning this clonotype itself: Its antigen is unidentified.

This clonotype was obtained from a human donor who had recovered from COVID-19. The source was CD4+ T cells from blood, cultured in vitro, collected about 7 months after SARS-CoV-2 vaccination. The genes are TRBV28 and TRBJ1-5, with D possibly being TRBD1 (6 bases). The CDR3 loop reads CASSTFEGGNQPQHF. As DNA, the CDR3 is TGTGCCAGCAGCACCTTCGAGGGGGGCAATCAGCCCCAGCATTTT.